Following are 24 T cell receptor beta chains from one sample sequenced in a study of T cells after yellow fever vaccination. A single record per CDR3 protein comes from TCRdb applying MiXCR to the 5' RACE reads. Here the sample spans about 140,000 distinct CDR3 sequences, roughly 8% being singletons. The input for sequencing was CD4+ T cells sorted from PBMCs, taken 5 days after the yellow fever booster vaccination. The receptor set was obtained from a man aged 25 to 45 who received the YFV17D yellow fever vaccine.

This clonotype was counted at least ten times. CDR3 protein: CATSSVLGNQPQHF. The CDR3 bases are TGTGCCACCAGCTCCGTGCTGGGCAATCAGCCCCAGCATTTT. V and J are TRBV15 and TRBJ1-5; no definite D call. The CDR3 has 14 amino acids. Per germline, CDR1 LNHNV and CDR2 YYDKDF (reference sequence). V lost 5 bases, J lost 2 bases, and 10 bases lay in between.

This clonotype was found many times. The chain recombines TRBV7-3 with TRBJ2-3; possible D gene TRBD2, 6 bases. Germline CDR1 and CDR2: SGHTA and FQGTGA. V was clipped by 6 bases and J by 2 bases, with 15 bases between them. The CDR3 runs 15 residues. CDR3 region: CASSHGGIDTDTQYF. For the CDR3, the DNA is TGTGCCAGCAGTCATGGCGGGATTGACACAGATACGCAGTATTTT. The entire variable domain, with the rest obtained from reference TRBV7-3 and TRBJ2-3, is as follows: GAGVSQTPSNKVTEKGKYVELRCDPISGHTALYWYRQSLGQGPEFLIYFQGTGAADDSGLPNDRFFAVRPEGSVSTLKIQRTERGDSAVYLCASSHGGIDTDTQYFGPGTRLTVL.

In regard to this clonotype: This may arise from a read error, as a much more abundant clone is one base away. The genes are TRBV7-2 and TRBJ2-7, with D uncertain. Germline CDR1 and CDR2: SGHTA and FQGNSA. Between the trimmed V and J ends, which lost 1 base and 4 bases, there was a span of 5 bases. CDR3 size: 12 residues. The CDR3 region has the DNA TGTGCCAGCAGCTTAGTGGAATACGAGCAGTACTTC. Its protein product is CASSLVEYEQYF. Full variable domain (missing parts from reference TRBV7-2 and TRBJ2-7): GAGVSQSPSNKVTEKGKDVELRCDPISGHTALYWYRQSLGQGLEFLIYFQGNSAPDKSGLPSDRFSAERTGGSVSTLTIQRTQQEDSAVYLCASSLVEYEQYFGPGTRLTVT.

This clonotype was seen at least ten times. The chain links TRBV7-2 to TRBJ2-2; TRBD1 matches at 7 bases. From germline, CDR1 is SGHTA and CDR2 FQGNSA. This CDR3 contains 15 residues. Losses at the gene ends were 6 bases for V and 1 base for J; bases not matched to a gene: 5. CDR3 bases: TGTGCCAGCAGTCTTGGACAGGTGAACACCGGGGAGCTGTTTTTT. Its translation is CASSLGQVNTGELFF.

This clonotype was recorded many times. The chain has TRBV5-1 and TRBJ2-1, with D perhaps TRBD1 (5 bases). There are 15 residues in the CDR3. The germline V gene encodes CDR1 SGHRS and CDR2 YFSETQ. The ends were cut back, 4 bases at V and 8 bases at J, with 19 bases in the middle. This chain's CDR3 is CASSLPSRARDEQFF. For the CDR3, the DNA is TGCGCCAGCAGCCTCCCCTCACGGGCCAGGGATGAGCAGTTCTTC.

Ten or more counts support this clonotype. The V and J genes are TRBV29-1 and TRBJ2-4; TRBD2 agrees at 15 bases. Germline CDR1 and CDR2: SQVTM and ANQGSEA. This CDR3 comprises 17 residues. The V segment lost 4 bases and the J segment 6 bases; nucleotides outside the gene matches: 10. CDR3 bases: TGCAGCGTTGGTTGGCAGACGGGACTAGCGGGGGGAAACATTCAGTACTTC. Its translation: CSVGWQTGLAGGNIQYF.

The rearrangement links TRBV20-1 to TRBJ1-2; weak D call: TRBD1 (6 bases). CDR3 size: 15 residues. Germline V CDR1 and CDR2: DFQATT, SNEGSKA (reference sequence). V was clipped by 4 bases and J by 5 bases, with 20 bases between them. This CDR3 reads CSATRQDRGLYGYTF. The CDR3 region has the DNA TGCAGTGCTACCAGACAGGATCGGGGATTATATGGCTACACCTTC.

In this sample, this clonotype turned up many times. This chain joins TRBV7-2 and TRBJ2-2; 9 nucleotides line up with TRBD2. The V and J ends lost 5 bases and 7 bases, in that order; junction bases with no gene match: 8. Per germline, CDR1 SGHTA and CDR2 FQGNSA. CDR3 length equals 15 residues. CDR3 protein: CASSRSGSFSGELFF. In DNA, the CDR3 is TGTGCCAGCAGCCGTAGCGGGAGTTTTAGCGGGGAGCTGTTTTTT. Filled out from reference TRBV7-2 and TRBJ2-2, the complete variable domain reads GAGVSQSPSNKVTEKGKDVELRCDPISGHTALYWYRQSLGQGLEFLIYFQGNSAPDKSGLPSDRFSAERTGGSVSTLTIQRTQQEDSAVYLCASSRSGSFSGELFFGEGSRLTVL.

This clonotype was seen a handful of times. The rearrangement links TRBV30 to TRBJ2-2; 10 bases match TRBD1. CDR1 GTSNPN and CDR2 SVGIG come from the germline V gene (reference sequence). J was trimmed by 5 bases and V by 2 bases; bases with no gene match: 17. The CDR3 sequence is 19 residues long. The CDR3 DNA is TGTGCCTGGAGTAAGCCCTGGAGTAACCGACAGGGGGCAACCGGGGAGCTGTTTTTT. This codes for CAWSKPWSNRQGATGELFF.

This clonotype was seen at least ten times. The rearrangement joins TRBV5-1 to TRBJ1-2, with D tentatively TRBD1 (5 bases). V gave up 0 bases and J gave up 6 bases, with 12 bases separating them. Germline values: CDR1 SGHRS, CDR2 YFSETQ. The CDR3 is 14 residues long. CDR3 sequence (DNA): TGCGCCAGCAGCTTGGACGAGGGACCACATGGCTACACCTTC. Its protein product is CASSLDEGPHGYTF.

V usage is TRBV20-1 and J usage is TRBJ2-6; D not resolved. This CDR3 comprises 18 residues. Germline V CDR1 and CDR2: DFQATT, SNEGSKA (reference sequence). The germline V and J ends were trimmed by 6 bases and 0 bases, with 21 bases remaining between them. The CDR3 DNA reads TGCAGTGCCCAGGCTCCTTGCTTTCCTAGCTCTGGGGCCAACGTCCTGACTTTC. Protein product: CSAQAPCFPSSGANVLTF.

There are many counts of this clonotype. The chain joins TRBV5-1 to TRBJ2-1, with D possibly matching TRBD2 (7 bases). The CDR3 is 17 amino acids. In germline, CDR1 is SGHRS, CDR2 YFSETQ. V lost 4 bases and J lost 7, with 24 bases in between. The DNA of the CDR3 is TGCGCCAGCAGCACGCCCCCTGGGAGGGGGGGCGGAAATGAGCAGTTCTTC. Encoded protein: CASSTPPGRGGGNEQFF.

Note on this clonotype: No conserved phenylalanine or tryptophan is present at the end of the CDR3, so a read error is the likely explanation. This chain uses TRBV7-2 with TRBJ1-5, with D tentatively TRBD1 (5 bases). Germline CDR1 is SGHTA and CDR2 is FQGNSA. V shed 6 bases and J shed 9 bases, with 18 bases lying between them. This CDR3 is built from 14 residues. CDR3: CASSSLGDRGPQHI. The CDR3 DNA sequence: TGTGCCAGCAGTTCACTCGGGGACCGGGGGCCCCAGCATATT.

This clonotype was recorded many times. J is TRBJ2-3 and V is TRBV7-2; 7 bases are shared with TRBD1. Trimming at V came to 5 bases and at J to 2 bases, leaving 4 bases not matched to a gene. The CDR3 is 14 amino acids. Looked up from germline, CDR1 is SGHTA and CDR2 is FQGNSA. CDR3 loop: CASSLGGLTDTQYF. Here the CDR3 DNA reads TGTGCCAGCAGCCTAGGGGGCCTCACAGATACGCAGTATTTT. Full variable domain (remainder filled in from reference TRBV7-2 and TRBJ2-3): GAGVSQSPSNKVTEKGKDVELRCDPISGHTALYWYRQSLGQGLEFLIYFQGNSAPDKSGLPSDRFSAERTGGSVSTLTIQRTQQEDSAVYLCASSLGGLTDTQYFGPGTRLTVL.

This clonotype was recorded many times. The CDR3 DNA is TGTGCCAGCAGCTTGGGGACAATGGGATTACCCCTCCACTTT. Amino acid sequence: CASSLGTMGLPLHF. The chain couples TRBV7-2 to TRBJ1-6; possibly TRBD1 for D (6 bases). Trimming took 3 bases from V and 12 from J, leaving 15 bases between them. Germline values: CDR1 SGHTA, CDR2 FQGNSA. This CDR3 spans 14 amino acids.

The chain joins TRBV27 to TRBJ2-2; unclear D gene. Germline CDR1 is MNHEY and CDR2 is SMNVEV (reference sequence). CDR3 size: 12 residues. The germline V and J ends were trimmed by 3 bases and 4 bases, with 3 bases remaining between them. As DNA, the CDR3 is TGTGCCAGCAGTTTCACCACCGGGGAGCTGTTTTTT. Its protein product is CASSFTTGELFF.

The table lists this clonotype with many counts. The rearrangement uses TRBV5-1 and TRBJ2-5; D gene ambiguous. Trimming cost V 3 bases and J 1 base, with 7 bases left between them. CDR1 is SGHRS and CDR2 is YFSETQ in the germline V gene. CDR3 length equals 13 residues. The CDR3 here is CASSSMVQETQYF. The CDR3 nucleotides are TGCGCCAGCAGCTCAATGGTCCAAGAGACCCAGTACTTC.

This clonotype occurred a few times. J is TRBJ2-7 and V is TRBV10-3; 11 nucleotides agree with TRBD1. Germline V gene sequence: CDR1 ENHRY, CDR2 SYGVKD. The trim removed 10 bases at V and 6 bases at J, leaving 2 bases unmatched. This CDR3 has 11 residues. CDR3 in amino acids: CATGTGGEQYF. CDR3 DNA: TGTGCCACAGGGACAGGGGGCGAGCAGTACTTC.

A remark on this clonotype: A much larger clone differs from this one at a single base, so this may be a read error. The chain has TRBV20-1 and TRBJ2-7; D is unclear. CDR3 length: 13 residues. V lost 4 bases, J lost 5 bases, and 15 bases lay in between. The V gene's germline CDR1 is DFQATT and CDR2 SNEGSKA (reference sequence). In DNA, the CDR3 is TGCAGTGCTAACCCCGCAGCTCGGGACGAGCAGTACTTC. Residues: CSANPAARDEQYF.

In this sample, this clonotype turned up many times. The J gene is TRBJ2-5, the V gene TRBV20-1; weak D call: TRBD1 (6 bases). Trimming shortened V by 3 bases and J by 4 bases, and 12 bases separated the two germline ends. Germline values: CDR1 DFQATT, CDR2 SNEGSKA (reference sequence). The CDR3 is made up of 13 amino acids. The CDR3 bases are TGCAGTGCTAGGGCCGGACAGACAGAGACCCAGTACTTC. Protein product: CSARAGQTETQYF.

A note on this clonotype: Possible read error: a much larger clone is one base away. The V gene is TRBV29-1, the J gene TRBJ2-7; a possible D gene is TRBD2 (6 bases). Germline V gene sequence: CDR1 SQVTM, CDR2 ANQGSEA. There are 14 residues in the CDR3. The chain's CDR3 is CSVGGRRGVDEKYF. For the CDR3, the DNA is TGCAGCGTCGGCGGTAGGCGCGGGGTTGACGAGAAGTACTTC.

This clonotype has a count of ten or more. The V and J genes are TRBV20-1 and TRBJ1-5; D might be TRBD1 (5 bases). Trimming cost V 1 base and J 5 bases, with 9 bases left between them. The CDR3 covers 13 residues. Per the germline V gene, CDR1 is DFQATT and CDR2 is SNEGSKA (reference sequence). The CDR3 nucleotides are TGCAGTGCTAGAGTCGGGGGGGATCAGCCCCAGCATTTT. Translation: CSARVGGDQPQHF.

This clonotype was seen many times. The chain couples TRBV7-6 to TRBJ2-3, with 16 bases identical to TRBD2. This CDR3 spans 20 amino acids. V dropped 0 bases and J dropped 11; count of bases not matched to a gene: 17. CDR1 and CDR2 from the germline V gene are SGHVS and FNYEAQ. The CDR3: CASSLAGNPGLAGGPLMQYF. In nucleotides, the CDR3 is TGTGCCAGCAGCTTAGCGGGAAATCCGGGACTAGCGGGAGGGCCCTTGATGCAGTATTTT.

The table lists this clonotype with a few counts. The chain combines TRBV7-3 with TRBJ2-3, with 7 bases matching TRBD2. After removal of 5 bases from V and 3 bases from J, the junction contained 5 bases not matched to a gene. CDR1 SGHTA and CDR2 FQGTGA come from the germline V gene. The CDR3 has 14 residues. DNA for the CDR3: TGTGCCAGCAGCCAGAGCGGGATGACAGATACGCAGTATTTT. Its translation is CASSQSGMTDTQYF.